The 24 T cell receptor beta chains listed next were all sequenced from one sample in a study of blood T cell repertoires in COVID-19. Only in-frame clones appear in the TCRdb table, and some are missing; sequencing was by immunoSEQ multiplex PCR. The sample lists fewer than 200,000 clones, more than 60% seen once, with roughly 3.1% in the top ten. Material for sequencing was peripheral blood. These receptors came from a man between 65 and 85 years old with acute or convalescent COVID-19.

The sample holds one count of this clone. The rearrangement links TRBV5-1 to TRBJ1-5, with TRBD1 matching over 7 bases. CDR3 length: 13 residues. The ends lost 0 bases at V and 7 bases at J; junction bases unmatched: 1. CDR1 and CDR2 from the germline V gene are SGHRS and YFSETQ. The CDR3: CASSLEGGQPQHF. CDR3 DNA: TGCGCCAGCAGCTTGGAAGGGGGCCAGCCCCAGCATTTT.

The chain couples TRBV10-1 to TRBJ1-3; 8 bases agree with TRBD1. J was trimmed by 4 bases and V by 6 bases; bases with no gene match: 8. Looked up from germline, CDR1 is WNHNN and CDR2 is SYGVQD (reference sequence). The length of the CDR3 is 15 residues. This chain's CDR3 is CASSPRTGPGNTIYF. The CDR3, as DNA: TGCGCCAGCAGCCCCCGGACAGGGCCGGGAAACACCATATATTTT.

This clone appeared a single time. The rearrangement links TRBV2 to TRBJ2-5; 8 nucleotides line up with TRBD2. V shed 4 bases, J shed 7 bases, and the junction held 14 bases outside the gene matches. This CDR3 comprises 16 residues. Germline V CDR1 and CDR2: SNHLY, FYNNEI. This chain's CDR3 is CASSVEGGGHPGTQYF. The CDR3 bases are TGTGCCAGCAGTGTCGAAGGCGGGGGGCACCCAGGGACCCAGTACTTC.

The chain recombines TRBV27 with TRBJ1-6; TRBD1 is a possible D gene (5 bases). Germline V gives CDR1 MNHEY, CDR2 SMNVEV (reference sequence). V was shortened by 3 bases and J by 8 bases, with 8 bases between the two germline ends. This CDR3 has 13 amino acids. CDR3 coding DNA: TGTGCCAGCAGTTTGAGGGACTATTCACCCCTCCACTTT. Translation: CASSLRDYSPLHF.

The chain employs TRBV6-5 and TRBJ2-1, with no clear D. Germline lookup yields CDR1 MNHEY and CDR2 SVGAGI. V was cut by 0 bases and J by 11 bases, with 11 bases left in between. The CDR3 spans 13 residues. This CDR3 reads CASSYSILSKQFF. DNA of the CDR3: TGTGCCAGCAGTTACTCGATACTGTCCAAGCAGTTCTTC.

The CDR3, as DNA: TGTGCCAGCAGTTCAGGGAACTACTATGGCTACACCTTC. This gives the protein CASSSGNYYGYTF. The chain couples TRBV27 to TRBJ1-2; D is perhaps TRBD1 (5 bases). From germline, CDR1 is MNHEY and CDR2 SMNVEV (reference sequence). Trimming pared 4 bases from V and 3 bases from J, leaving 9 bases between. CDR3 length: 13 amino acids.

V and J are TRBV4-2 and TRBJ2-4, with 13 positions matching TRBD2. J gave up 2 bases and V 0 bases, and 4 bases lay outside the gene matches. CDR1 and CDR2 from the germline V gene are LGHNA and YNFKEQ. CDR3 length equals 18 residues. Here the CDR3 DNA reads TGTGCCAGCAGCCAAGATAAGGGACTAGCGGGAACCAAAAACATTCAGTACTTC. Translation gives CASSQDKGLAGTKNIQYF.

This chain's CDR3 is CASSLRFGEGGTTEAFF. The CDR3 DNA follows: TGTGCCAGCAGCCTTCGATTTGGGGAGGGTGGGACCACTGAAGCTTTCTTT. This chain joins TRBV3-1 (or the pseudogene TRBV3-2) and TRBJ1-1, with a tentative D call TRBD1 (5 bases). V was pared by 4 bases and J by 4 bases, with 22 bases between. Per the germline V gene, CDR1 is LGHDT and CDR2 is YNNKEL (reference sequence). The CDR3 spans 17 residues.

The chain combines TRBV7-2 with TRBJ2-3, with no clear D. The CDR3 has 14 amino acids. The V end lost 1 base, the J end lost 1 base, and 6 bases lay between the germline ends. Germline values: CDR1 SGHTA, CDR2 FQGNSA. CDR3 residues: CASSLGVGTDTQYF. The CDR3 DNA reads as TGTGCCAGCAGCTTAGGAGTCGGCACAGATACGCAGTATTTT.

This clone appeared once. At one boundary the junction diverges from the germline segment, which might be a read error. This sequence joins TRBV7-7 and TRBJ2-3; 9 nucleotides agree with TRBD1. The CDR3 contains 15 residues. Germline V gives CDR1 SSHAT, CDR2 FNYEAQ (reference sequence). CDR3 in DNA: TGTGCTAGCAGCTTAACGACAGGGGGAACAGATACGCAGTATTTT. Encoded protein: CASSLTTGGTDTQYF. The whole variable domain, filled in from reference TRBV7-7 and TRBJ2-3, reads GAGVSQSPRYKVTKRGQDVTLRCDPISSHATLYWYQQALGQGPEFLTYFNYEAQPDKSGLPSDRFSAERPEGSISTLTIQRTEQRDSAMYRCASSLTTGGTDTQYFGPGTRLTVL.

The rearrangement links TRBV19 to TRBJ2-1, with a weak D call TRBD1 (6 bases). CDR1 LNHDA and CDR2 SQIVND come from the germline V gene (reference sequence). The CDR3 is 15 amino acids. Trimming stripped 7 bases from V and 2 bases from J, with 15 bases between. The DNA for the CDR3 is TGTGCCAGTAAGGCAGGGGCGAGGACCTACAATGAGCAGTTCTTC. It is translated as CASKAGARTYNEQFF.

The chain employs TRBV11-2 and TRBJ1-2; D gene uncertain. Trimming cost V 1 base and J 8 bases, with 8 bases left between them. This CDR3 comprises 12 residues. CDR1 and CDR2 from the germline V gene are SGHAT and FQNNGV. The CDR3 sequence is CASSLAGSGYTF. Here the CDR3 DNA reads TGTGCCAGCAGCTTAGCTGGGAGCGGCTACACCTTC.

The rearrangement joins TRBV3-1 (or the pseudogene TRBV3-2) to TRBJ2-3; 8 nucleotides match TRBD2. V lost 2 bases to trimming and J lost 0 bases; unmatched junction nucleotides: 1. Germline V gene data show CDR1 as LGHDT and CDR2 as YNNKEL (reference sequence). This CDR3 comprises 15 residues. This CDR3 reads CASSQRGGSTDTQYF. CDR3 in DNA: TGTGCCAGCAGCCAACGGGGGGGAAGCACAGATACGCAGTATTTT.

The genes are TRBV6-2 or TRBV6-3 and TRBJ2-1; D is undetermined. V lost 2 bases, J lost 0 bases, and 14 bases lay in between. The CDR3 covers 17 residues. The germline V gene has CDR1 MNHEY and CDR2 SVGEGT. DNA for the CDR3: TGTGCCAGCAGTTACGGTGTCCCAACCAGCTCCTACAATGAGCAGTTCTTC. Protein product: CASSYGVPTSSYNEQFF.

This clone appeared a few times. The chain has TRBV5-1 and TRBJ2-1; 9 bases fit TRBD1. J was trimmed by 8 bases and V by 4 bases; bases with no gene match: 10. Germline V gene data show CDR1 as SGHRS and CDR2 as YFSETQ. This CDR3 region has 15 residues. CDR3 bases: TGCGCCAGCAGCATAGGACAGGGGAGTGTGGATGAGCAGTTCTTC. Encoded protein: CASSIGQGSVDEQFF.

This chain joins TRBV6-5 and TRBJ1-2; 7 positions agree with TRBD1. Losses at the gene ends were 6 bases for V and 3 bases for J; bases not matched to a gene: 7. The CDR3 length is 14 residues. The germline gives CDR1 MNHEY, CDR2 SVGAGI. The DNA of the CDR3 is TGTGCCAGCAGCCTGGGACAGCGGGACTATGGCTACACCTTC. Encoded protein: CASSLGQRDYGYTF.

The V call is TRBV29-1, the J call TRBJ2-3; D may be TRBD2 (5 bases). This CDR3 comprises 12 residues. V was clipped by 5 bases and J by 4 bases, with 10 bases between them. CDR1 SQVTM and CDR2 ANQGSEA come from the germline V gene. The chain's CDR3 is CSVFSEADTQYF. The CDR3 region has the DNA TGCAGCGTTTTTAGCGAAGCAGATACGCAGTATTTT.

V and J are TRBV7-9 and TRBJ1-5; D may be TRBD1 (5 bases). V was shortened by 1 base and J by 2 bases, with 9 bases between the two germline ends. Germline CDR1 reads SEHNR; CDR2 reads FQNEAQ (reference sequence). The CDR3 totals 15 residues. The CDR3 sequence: CASSLEQGGNQPQHF. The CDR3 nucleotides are TGTGCCAGCAGCTTAGAGCAGGGCGGCAATCAGCCCCAGCATTTT.

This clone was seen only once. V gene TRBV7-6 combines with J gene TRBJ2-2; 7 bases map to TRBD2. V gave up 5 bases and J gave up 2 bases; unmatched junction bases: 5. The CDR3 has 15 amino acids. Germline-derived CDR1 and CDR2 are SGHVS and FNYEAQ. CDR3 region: CASSTRLANTGELFF. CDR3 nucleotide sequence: TGTGCCAGCAGCACCCGACTAGCAAACACCGGGGAGCTGTTTTTT.

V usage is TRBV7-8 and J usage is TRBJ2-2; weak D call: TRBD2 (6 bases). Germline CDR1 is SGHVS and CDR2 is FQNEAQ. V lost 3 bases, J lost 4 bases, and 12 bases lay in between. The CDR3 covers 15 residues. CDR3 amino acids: CASSLMREVTGELFF. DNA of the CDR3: TGTGCCAGCAGCTTGATGAGGGAGGTCACCGGGGAGCTGTTTTTT.

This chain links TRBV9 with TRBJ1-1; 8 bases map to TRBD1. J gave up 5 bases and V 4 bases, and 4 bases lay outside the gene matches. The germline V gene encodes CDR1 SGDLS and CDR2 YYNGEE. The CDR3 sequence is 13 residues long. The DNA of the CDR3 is TGTGCCAGCAGCCCCGGACAGGGAACTGAAGCTTTCTTT. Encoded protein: CASSPGQGTEAFF.

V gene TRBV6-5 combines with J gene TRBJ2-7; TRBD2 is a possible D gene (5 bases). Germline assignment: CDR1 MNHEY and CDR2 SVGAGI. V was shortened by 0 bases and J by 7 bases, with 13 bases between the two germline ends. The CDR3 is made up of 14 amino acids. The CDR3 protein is CASSYSARAGEQYF. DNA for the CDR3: TGTGCCAGCAGTTACTCAGCGAGGGCAGGAGAGCAGTACTTC.

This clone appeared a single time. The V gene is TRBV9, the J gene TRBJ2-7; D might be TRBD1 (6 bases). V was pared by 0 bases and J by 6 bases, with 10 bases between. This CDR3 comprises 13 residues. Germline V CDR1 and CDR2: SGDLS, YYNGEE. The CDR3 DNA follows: TGTGCCAGCAGCGTAGGGCAAGGGGGCGAGCAGTACTTC. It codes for CASSVGQGGEQYF.

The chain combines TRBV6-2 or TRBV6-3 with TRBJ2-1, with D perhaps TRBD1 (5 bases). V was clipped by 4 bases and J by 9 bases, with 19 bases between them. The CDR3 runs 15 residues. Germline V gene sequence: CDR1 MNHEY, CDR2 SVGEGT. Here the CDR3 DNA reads TGTGCCAGCAGTTGGGGCCTCGGGCCGCAGGGTGAGCAGTTCTTC. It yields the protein CASSWGLGPQGEQFF.